The present T cell receptor beta chain was sequenced within a study of CD8+ T cells in alopecia areata. Extracted from the samples, RNA was reverse transcribed into cDNA to serve as the sequencing template. Produced via immunoSEQ multiplex PCR; TCRdb's table is partial and in-frame only. Of about 200,000 clones in the sample, about two fifths are singletons; the top ten hold around 0.48%. Study results and caveats: Clonality was higher in lesional than normal scalp, especially in alopecia totalis/universalis.

Treatment in this sample: oral pan-JAK inhibitor, 5-10 mg twice daily. Lesional scalp punch biopsies and peripheral blood came from alopecia areata patients. Sorting separated CD4+ and CD8+ T cells out of PBMCs. Germline V lookup: CDR1 GTSNPN, CDR2 SVGIG (reference sequence). The V end was cut by 3 bases, the J end by 5 bases, with 13 bases between. The CDR3 is 13 residues long. This clone came up a few times. Its target is unknown. The sequencing used CD4+ T cells sorted from blood, collected between weeks 30 and 35, from a patient treated with tofacitinib. This rearrangement joins TRBV30 to TRBJ2-5; D is perhaps TRBD2 (6 bases). The clonotype comes from a human donor with alopecia areata. The CDR3 DNA reads TGTGCCTGGAGCCCCCGGGGGTGGGAGACCCAGTACTTC. Residues: CAWSPRGWETQYF.